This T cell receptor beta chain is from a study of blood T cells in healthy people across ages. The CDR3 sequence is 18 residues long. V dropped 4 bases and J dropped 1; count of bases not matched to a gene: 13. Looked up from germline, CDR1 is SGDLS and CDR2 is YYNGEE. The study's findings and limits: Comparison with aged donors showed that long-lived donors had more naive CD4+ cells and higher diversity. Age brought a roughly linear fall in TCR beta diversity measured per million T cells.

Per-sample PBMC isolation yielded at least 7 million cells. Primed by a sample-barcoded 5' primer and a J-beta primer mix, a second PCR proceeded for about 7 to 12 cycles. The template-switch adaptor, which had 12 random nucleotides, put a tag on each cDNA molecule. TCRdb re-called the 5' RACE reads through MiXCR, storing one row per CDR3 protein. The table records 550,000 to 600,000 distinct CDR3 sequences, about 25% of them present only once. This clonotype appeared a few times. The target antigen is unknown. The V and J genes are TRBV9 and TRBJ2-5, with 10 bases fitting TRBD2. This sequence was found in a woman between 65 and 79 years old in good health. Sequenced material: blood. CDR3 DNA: TGTGCCAGCAGCCCCCGAGGGGGGACTAGCGTGCTCCAAGAGACCCAGTACTTC. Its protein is CASSPRGGTSVLQETQYF.